The clone carrying this TCR beta chain was detected ten times or more. The data are from a study of T-cell memory formation after mild COVID-19. This CDR3 has 13 amino acids. Trimming left V 3 bases short and J 8 bases short, with 11 bases between. Looked up from germline, CDR1 is SEHNR and CDR2 is FQNEAQ (reference sequence). Constant-segment primers served in 5'RACE that generated TCR alpha and TCR beta cDNA libraries bearing sample barcodes and UMIs. In TCRdb, the 5' RACE reads were re-called with MiXCR into one record per CDR3 protein. Among 100,000 to 150,000 distinct CDR3 sequences listed, about 15% were seen once.

This receptor was taken from a man aged 18 to 30 who had mild COVID-19 (a few samples of this study predate the infection). Cell type and time point are not known. The specimen was PBMCs or a T cell subset sorted from them (not recorded which). The rearrangement links TRBV7-9 to TRBJ2-1; D gene uncertain. The CDR3 nucleotides are TGTGCCAGCAGCTTGGGTGGGTCACATGAGCAGTTCTTC. It codes for CASSLGGSHEQFF.